The 15 T cell receptor beta chains in this list originate from one sample, sequenced in a study of blood T cell repertoires in COVID-19. Sequencing was performed with immunoSEQ multiplex PCR; in TCRdb, only in-frame clones are kept and a portion is missing. Of 150,000 to 200,000 clones in the sample, 89% are singletons; the top ten hold less than 2%. The specimen sequenced was peripheral blood. Receptor source: a man between 18 and 35 years old who had recovered from COVID-19.

The V gene is TRBV5-5, the J gene TRBJ2-5, with D tentatively TRBD1 (5 bases). The CDR3 has 15 amino acids. Between the trimmed V and J ends, which lost 0 bases and 0 bases, there was a span of 9 bases. CDR1 and CDR2 (germline): SGHKS, YYEKEE (reference sequence). CDR3 region: CASSLGLTDQETQYF. The DNA of the CDR3 is TGTGCCAGCAGCTTGGGGCTGACAGACCAAGAGACCCAGTACTTC.

This clone was found a few times. V usage is TRBV2 and J usage is TRBJ2-7, with TRBD1 as a possible D gene (5 bases). The CDR3 length is 13 residues. The ends were cut back, 4 bases at V and 4 bases at J, with 11 bases in the middle. Germline lookup yields CDR1 SNHLY and CDR2 FYNNEI. The CDR3 reads CASSGQGAYEQYF. The CDR3 nucleotides read TGTGCCAGCAGTGGGCAGGGTGCTTACGAGCAGTACTTC.

The genes are TRBV10-3 and TRBJ2-5; TRBD2 is a possible D gene (6 bases). The CDR3 extends over 16 amino acids. Germline V gene lookup returns CDR1 ENHRY and CDR2 SYGVKD. Trimming took 2 bases from V and 5 from J, leaving 18 bases between them. The CDR3 region is CAISEVGDSQGETQYF. Here the CDR3 DNA reads TGTGCCATCAGTGAGGTGGGGGACTCACAAGGGGAGACCCAGTACTTC.

This chain links TRBV5-1 with TRBJ2-5; 8 nucleotides align to TRBD1. The CDR3 runs to 14 residues. The V segment lost 4 bases and the J segment 3 bases; nucleotides outside the gene matches: 5. The germline CDR1 and CDR2 sequences are SGHRS and YFSETQ. CDR3 DNA: TGCGCCAGCAGCCTGACAGGGGTCGAAGAGACCCAGTACTTC. Protein sequence: CASSLTGVEETQYF.

This sequence joins TRBV30 and TRBJ1-5; 7 nucleotides match TRBD1. The CDR3 loop spans 12 amino acids. V dropped 4 bases and J dropped 5; count of bases not matched to a gene: 2. Germline loops: CDR1 GTSNPN, CDR2 SVGIG (reference sequence). The CDR3 spells CAWNDRDQPQHF. CDR3 nucleotide sequence: TGTGCCTGGAATGACAGGGATCAGCCCCAGCATTTT.

The chain combines TRBV4-1 with TRBJ1-2; D remains unclear. The CDR3 contains 14 residues. In germline, CDR1 is MGHRA, CDR2 YSYEKL. V lost 1 base and J lost 0, with 6 bases in between. The CDR3 DNA sequence: TGCGCCAGCAGCCAAGCCAGTACTAACTATGGCTACACCTTC. This codes for CASSQASTNYGYTF.

The chain joins TRBV6-5 to TRBJ1-1; possible D gene TRBD1, 5 bases. The CDR3 is made up of 14 amino acids. CDR1 is MNHEY, CDR2 SVGAGI, per germline. The ends were cut back, 2 bases at V and 4 bases at J, with 11 bases in the middle. In DNA, the CDR3 is TGTGCCAGCAGTTACACCTCGGGGGTCACTGAAGCTTTCTTT. Its protein is CASSYTSGVTEAFF.

This clone was detected once. This chain joins TRBV29-1 and TRBJ2-1; 9 bases match TRBD1. Per germline, CDR1 SQVTM and CDR2 ANQGSEA. The CDR3 totals 15 residues. Trimming at V came to 0 bases and at J to 8 bases, leaving 8 bases not matched to a gene. CDR3 loop: CSVEEWGQGTDEQFF. Written as DNA, the CDR3 is TGCAGCGTTGAAGAATGGGGACAGGGAACGGATGAGCAGTTCTTC.

This chain connects TRBV9 to TRBJ2-1; 7 bases line up with TRBD1. The J segment lost 0 bases and the V segment lost 6 bases, leaving 6 bases of the junction unmatched. The CDR3 runs to 15 residues. In germline, CDR1 is SGDLS, CDR2 YYNGEE. The CDR3 reads CASNSPGGSYNEQFF. The CDR3 DNA sequence: TGTGCCAGCAACAGTCCAGGGGGCTCCTACAATGAGCAGTTCTTC.

The chain links TRBV18 to TRBJ2-1; weak D call: TRBD2 (5 bases). The V end was cut by 6 bases, the J end by 3 bases, with 15 bases between. The germline V gene encodes CDR1 KGHSH and CDR2 LQKENI. The CDR3 extends over 15 amino acids. The DNA of the CDR3 is TGTGCCAGCTCCTGGACTGAACAACTCTACAATGAGCAGTTCTTC. Protein product: CASSWTEQLYNEQFF.

The chain uses TRBV11-2 and TRBJ2-5, with D tentatively TRBD1 (6 bases). The germline CDR1 and CDR2 sequences are SGHAT and FQNNGV. The CDR3 consists of 12 residues. The germline V and J ends were trimmed by 5 bases and 5 bases, with 9 bases remaining between them. CDR3 in amino acids: CASSLRGETQYF. The CDR3 coding sequence is TGTGCCAGCAGCCTAAGGGGGGAGACCCAGTACTTC.

This rearrangement joins TRBV19 to TRBJ2-3; D may be TRBD1 (5 bases). Germline V gene lookup returns CDR1 LNHDA and CDR2 SQIVND (reference sequence). The V end was cut by 7 bases, the J end by 6 bases, with 11 bases between. There are 12 residues in the CDR3. CDR3 amino acids: CASTRVGDTQYF. Written as DNA, the CDR3 is TGTGCCAGTACCAGGGTTGGGGATACGCAGTATTTT.

This chain uses TRBV6-5 with TRBJ2-1; D is undetermined. The length of the CDR3 is 16 residues. CDR1 is MNHEY and CDR2 is SVGAGI in the germline V gene. Trimming removed 0 bases at V and 2 bases at J, with 11 bases between. CDR3 DNA: TGTGCCAGCAGTTACTCGATCGCGGAACCCTACAATGAGCAGTTCTTC. Translated: CASSYSIAEPYNEQFF.

The CDR3 protein is CSHSDRGRTEAFF. Written as DNA, the CDR3 is TGCAGCCACTCTGACAGGGGACGGACTGAAGCTTTCTTT. This chain joins TRBV29-1 and TRBJ1-1, with TRBD1 matching 8 bases. The CDR3 runs to 13 residues. CDR1 is SQVTM and CDR2 is ANQGSEA in the germline V gene. V gave up 8 bases and J gave up 5 bases; unmatched junction bases: 10.

This sequence joins TRBV25-1 and TRBJ2-1; 15 bases match TRBD2. The CDR3 length is 17 residues. The germline CDR1 and CDR2 sequences are MGHDK and SYGVNS. The V segment lost 3 bases and the J segment 1 base; nucleotides outside the gene matches: 1. The CDR3 DNA is TGTGCCAGCAGTGAGGGACTAGCGGGAGGTTCCTACAATGAGCAGTTCTTC. Protein: CASSEGLAGGSYNEQFF. The variable domain in full, with the rest retrieved from reference TRBV25-1 and TRBJ2-1, is EADIYQTPRYLVIGTGKKITLECSQTMGHDKMYWYQQDPGMELHLIHYSYGVNSTEKGDLSSESTVSRIRTEHFPLTLESARPSHTSQYLCASSEGLAGGSYNEQFFGPGTRLTVL.